These T cell receptor beta chains were read from a single sample in a study of control samples from healthy donors and cancer patients. Profiling relied on immunoSEQ multiplex PCR, and the TCRdb table lists in-frame clones only, not all of them. The sample shows around 100,000 clones, approximately 90% of them seen only once. Sequencing was performed on blood. The receptors originated from a woman aged 18-29 years in good health. Both conserved end residues are part of each CDR3. The order of the fields is CDR3 DNA, CDR3 protein, J gene, V gene, clone size, D gene. D genes are given only for firm matches. Size is omitted from some rows. Given values are once, few, many or a class for expanded clones.

TGTGCCAGTAGTACGGGGTTCGAGCAGTACTTC,CASSTGFEQYF,TRBJ2-7,TRBV19,NA,NA
TGTGCCAGCAGCCTCAGGGGGGGAAATGAAGCTTTCTTT,CASSLRGGNEAFF,TRBJ1-1,TRBV3-1/TRBV3-2,NA,TRBD1
TGTGCCAGCAGAAACCGGGACGGCGATAATTCACCCCTCCACTTT,CASRNRDGDNSPLHF,TRBJ1-6,TRBV6-4,NA,NA
TGTGCCAGCAGTCGAGCGAGGGTGGAGGGCACTGAAGCTTTCTTT,CASSRARVEGTEAFF,TRBJ1-1,TRBV27,NA,NA
TGCGCCAGCAGCTTGACAGCGGGGGGGTCCGACAATGAGCAGTTCTTC,CASSLTAGGSDNEQFF,TRBJ2-1,TRBV5-1,NA,TRBD2
TGTGCCAGTCGGACAGGGGACGAGCAGTACTTC,CASRTGDEQYF,TRBJ2-7,TRBV6-5,NA,TRBD1
TGTGCCAGCTCACCAAACGGACAGGGCCATGGCTACACCTTC,CASSPNGQGHGYTF,TRBJ1-2,TRBV18,NA,TRBD1
TGTGCCAGCAGTCCCACAGGCAGCTCCTACGAGCAGTACTTC,CASSPTGSSYEQYF,TRBJ2-7,TRBV6-5,NA,NA
TGTGCCAGCAGCTTAGAGGGGGGGGGCACTGAAGCTTTCTTT,CASSLEGGGTEAFF,TRBJ1-1,TRBV7-8,once,NA
TGCGCCAGCAGCCAAGACTTACGGGACAGGACTTCAACTAATGAAAAACTGTTTTTT,CASSQDLRDRTSTNEKLFF,TRBJ1-4,TRBV4-1,NA,TRBD1
TGTGCCAGCAGCCCTTCACAGGGGATAGAGACCCAGTACTTC,CASSPSQGIETQYF,TRBJ2-5,TRBV9,NA,TRBD1
TGTGCCAGCAGCCAAGGTTTTACAGAATTGAACACTGAAGCTTTCTTT,CASSQGFTELNTEAFF,TRBJ1-1,TRBV3-1/TRBV3-2,NA,NA
TGTGCCAGCTCACCATGGACTAGCGGGAACACCGGGGAGCTGTTTTTT,CASSPWTSGNTGELFF,TRBJ2-2,TRBV18,NA,TRBD2
TGTGCCAGCAGCGGGCCCTACGGCGATGAGCAGTTCTTC,CASSGPYGDEQFF,TRBJ2-1,TRBV7-2,few,NA
TGTGCCAGCAGCCCCTTCACTAGCGGGGGAACAGATACGCAGTATTTT,CASSPFTSGGTDTQYF,TRBJ2-3,TRBV5-4,NA,TRBD2
TGTGCCAGCAGCCCCAAGGCCCCGGTGGGTGGCTACACCTTC,CASSPKAPVGGYTF,TRBJ1-2,TRBV7-9,NA,NA
TGTGCCAGCAGTTACAACCGACAGGGAAACTACGAGCAGTACTTC,CASSYNRQGNYEQYF,TRBJ2-7,TRBV6-5,NA,TRBD1
TGCGCCAGCAGCCCAAGGACAGGGGCAGGGACTGAAGCTTTCTTT,CASSPRTGAGTEAFF,TRBJ1-1,TRBV4-1,NA,TRBD1
TGTGCCAGCAGTCCCCCCGGGACAGGGGGCCACGAGCAGTACTTC,CASSPPGTGGHEQYF,TRBJ2-7,TRBV6-5,NA,TRBD1
TGTGCCAGCAGCCAAGACCCCCCCCCGGGGGGCTACACCTTC,CASSQDPPPGGYTF,TRBJ1-2,TRBV3-1/TRBV3-2,once,NA
TGTGCCAGCAGCTTGGTTGGGGAGACAGATACGCAGTATTTT,CASSLVGETDTQYF,TRBJ2-3,TRBV5-4,NA,NA
TGTGCCAGCAGTGAATATATTAGGGGGAGGGTGACCGGGGAGCTGTTTTTT,CASSEYIRGRVTGELFF,TRBJ2-2,TRBV25-1,NA,NA
TGCGCCAGCCATGCAACTAATGAAAAACTGTTTTTT,CASHATNEKLFF,TRBJ1-4,TRBV5-1,NA,NA
TGTGCCAGCAGGGCGACCTACAATGAGCAGTTCTTC,CASRATYNEQFF,TRBJ2-1,TRBV27,NA,NA
TGCAGCAAGCGGGTCAGCACAGATACGCAGTATTTT,CSKRVSTDTQYF,TRBJ2-3,TRBV29-1,NA,NA
TGTGCCAGCAGGCAGCTACGGGGACTCGATATTAACACTGAAGCTTTCTTT,CASRQLRGLDINTEAFF,TRBJ1-1,TRBV2,NA,NA
TGTGCCAGCAGCCAACGGAGCGGCCCTGGGGCCAACGTCCTGACTTTC,CASSQRSGPGANVLTF,TRBJ2-6,TRBV3-1/TRBV3-2,NA,NA
TGTGCCAGCACACCCGAAGGGGGGGGAAATGAGCAGTTCTTC,CASTPEGGGNEQFF,TRBJ2-1,TRBV7-9,NA,NA
TGTGCCAGCAGCTTAATAATGGGGAGCCGAGATACGCAGTATTTT,CASSLIMGSRDTQYF,TRBJ2-3,TRBV7-3,NA,NA
TGCGCCAGCAGCCAAGGCCTTAGGGGGGCCTCCCGCGGGGAGCTGTTTTTT,CASSQGLRGASRGELFF,TRBJ2-2,TRBV4-1,NA,NA
TGCGCCAGCGGGAGGGGCCGGGCGGGACAAGAGACCCAGTACTTC,CASGRGRAGQETQYF,TRBJ2-5,TRBV23-1,NA,TRBD2
TGTGCCAGCAGCGTAGGCGGGATTCACGGCAATGAGCAGTTCTTC,CASSVGGIHGNEQFF,TRBJ2-1,TRBV9,NA,NA
TGTGCCAGCAGCGCTCAGACGGGCCGGGGGGTGGTTTTT,CASSAQTGRGVVF,TRBJ1-4,TRBV7-2,NA,NA
TGTGCCAGCAGCCCTAACATGGGCTCCTACGAGCAGTACTTC,CASSPNMGSYEQYF,TRBJ2-7,TRBV5-6,NA,NA
TGTGCCAGCAGTACCACCCGGGGCACTGAAGCTTTCTTT,CASSTTRGTEAFF,TRBJ1-1,TRBV6-5,NA,NA
TGTGCCAGCAGCCCCCCGGCAGGGGCCACCGGGGAGCTGTTTTTT,CASSPPAGATGELFF,TRBJ2-2,TRBV7-2,NA,NA
TGTGCCAGCAGCTCCTACAGGGAGGCGAATCAGCCCCAGCATTTT,CASSSYREANQPQHF,TRBJ1-5,TRBV6-6,NA,NA
TGTGCCAGCAGCGCCACTCCTGGAAACACCATATATTTT,CASSATPGNTIYF,TRBJ1-3,TRBV9,NA,NA
TGTGCCAGCATTTTTTTAACTCTCCACTCCGGGAGGGACAGGGCTTCCTCTGGAAACACCATATATTTT,CASIFLTLHSGRDRASSGNTIYF,TRBJ1-3,TRBV27,NA,TRBD1
TGCGCCAGCAGCTCGGGTCCGGGGGACGAGACCCAGTACTTC,CASSSGPGDETQYF,TRBJ2-5,TRBV5-1,NA,NA
TGTGCCAGCAGTATCGGACAGTATCCCTACGAGCAGTACTTC,CASSIGQYPYEQYF,TRBJ2-7,TRBV6-5,NA,NA
TGTGCCAGCACCCAGAACAGGGACCAGCCCCAGCATTTT,CASTQNRDQPQHF,TRBJ1-5,TRBV12-3/TRBV12-4,NA,NA
TGTGCCAGCAGCTTACGCACTAGCGGGGGGGTTCATACGCAGTATTTT,CASSLRTSGGVHTQYF,TRBJ2-3,TRBV7-8,NA,TRBD2
TGTGCCAGCAGCCTCGGACAGGGCTTGAGCTCCTACAATGAGCAGTTCTTC,CASSLGQGLSSYNEQFF,TRBJ2-1,TRBV6-2/TRBV6-3,NA,TRBD1
TGTGCCAGCAGCTTACTTCATGAGCAGTTCTTC,CASSLLHEQFF,TRBJ2-1,TRBV7-9,NA,NA
TGCGCCAGCAGCCAAGAGGCGGGGCGGGGGCGAAACACAGATACGCAGTATTTT,CASSQEAGRGRNTDTQYF,TRBJ2-3,TRBV4-1,NA,NA